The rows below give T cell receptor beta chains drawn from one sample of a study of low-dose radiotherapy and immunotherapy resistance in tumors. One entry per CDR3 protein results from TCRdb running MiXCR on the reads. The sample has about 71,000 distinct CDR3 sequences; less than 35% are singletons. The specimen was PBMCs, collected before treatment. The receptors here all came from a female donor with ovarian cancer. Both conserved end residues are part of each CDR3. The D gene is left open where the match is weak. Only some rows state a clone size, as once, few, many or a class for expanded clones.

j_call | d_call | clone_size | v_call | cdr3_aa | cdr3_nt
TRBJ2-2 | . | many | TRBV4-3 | CASSQGLQGNTGELFF | TGCGCCAGCAGCCAAGGTTTACAGGGCAACACCGGGGAGCTGTTTTTT
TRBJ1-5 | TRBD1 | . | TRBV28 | CASTRLGHGQGNQPQHF | TGTGCCAGCACCCGTCTCGGCCACGGACAGGGCAATCAGCCCCAGCATTTT
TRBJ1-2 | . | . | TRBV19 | CASSMSRGANYGYTF | TGTGCCAGTAGTATGTCCCGGGGGGCTAACTATGGCTACACCTTC
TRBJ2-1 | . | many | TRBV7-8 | CASSLLARGGEQFF | TGTGCCAGCAGCTTATTAGCCCGGGGAGGTGAGCAGTTCTTC
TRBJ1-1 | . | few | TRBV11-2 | CASSFGVASGYTEAFF | TGTGCCAGCAGCTTTGGCGTAGCTTCGGGGTACACTGAAGCTTTCTTT
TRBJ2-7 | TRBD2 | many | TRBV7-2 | CASSQLAGGFYEQYF | TGTGCCAGCAGCCAACTAGCGGGGGGTTTCTACGAGCAGTACTTC
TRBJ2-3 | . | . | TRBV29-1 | CSVEDRGRGPERQYF | TGCAGCGTTGAAGATCGGGGCAGGGGCCCGGAGAGGCAGTATTTT
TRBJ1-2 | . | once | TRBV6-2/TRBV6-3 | CASSSPHRTLASGYTF | TGTGCCAGCAGCTCTCCACACCGGACCCTCGCGAGCGGCTACACCTTC
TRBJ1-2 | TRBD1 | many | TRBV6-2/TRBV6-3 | CASSSQDRANYGYTF | TGTGCCAGCAGTTCCCAGGACAGGGCTAACTATGGCTACACCTTC
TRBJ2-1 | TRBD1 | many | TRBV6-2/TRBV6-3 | CASSSSRGRINEQFF | TGTGCCAGCAGTTCCAGCAGGGGGCGTATCAATGAGCAGTTCTTC
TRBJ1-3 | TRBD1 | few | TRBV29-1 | CSVDPGGGGNTIYF | TGCAGCGTTGACCCAGGGGGCGGTGGAAACACCATATATTTT
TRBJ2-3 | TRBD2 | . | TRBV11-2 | CASSLRRGGWRDTQYF | TGTGCCAGCAGCTTGAGGCGGGGGGGCTGGAGAGATACGCAGTATTTT
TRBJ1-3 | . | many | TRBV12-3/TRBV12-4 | CASSSNTGISGNTIYF | TGTGCCAGCAGTTCCAATACAGGGATTTCTGGAAACACCATATATTTT
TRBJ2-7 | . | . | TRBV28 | CASRTNRVRYEQYF | TGTGCCAGCAGAACCAACAGGGTACGCTACGAGCAGTACTTC
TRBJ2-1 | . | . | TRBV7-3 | CASSFQAKSSYNEHFF | TGTGCCAGCAGCTTTCAGGCGAAGAGCTCCTACAATGAGCATTTCTTC
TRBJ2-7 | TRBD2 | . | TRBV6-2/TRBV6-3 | CASKTSGTLGEQYF | TGTGCCAGCAAGACTAGCGGGACACTCGGCGAGCAGTACTTC
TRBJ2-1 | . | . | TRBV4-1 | CASSPSLSSYNEQFF | TGCGCCAGCAGCCCATCTTTAAGCTCCTACAATGAGCAGTTCTTC
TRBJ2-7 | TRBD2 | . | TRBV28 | CASSFGRPYEQYF | TGTGCCAGCAGTTTCGGGAGGCCCTACGAGCAGTACTTC
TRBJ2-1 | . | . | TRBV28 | CASSGGDILIYNEQFF | TGTGCCAGCAGTGGAGGGGACATTCTCATTTACAATGAGCAGTTCTTC
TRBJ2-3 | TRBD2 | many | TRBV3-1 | CASSQERRGVRDTQYF | TGTGCCAGCAGCCAAGAACGGCGGGGGGTACGAGATACGCAGTATTTT
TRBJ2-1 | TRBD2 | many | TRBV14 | CASSRLTSGDNEQFF | TGTGCCAGCAGCCGCCTTACTAGCGGGGACAATGAGCAGTTCTTC
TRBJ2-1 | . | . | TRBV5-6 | CASSLWGGPGNEQFF | TGTGCCAGCAGCTTGTGGGGGGGCCCGGGCAATGAGCAGTTCTTC
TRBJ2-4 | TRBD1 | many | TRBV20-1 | CSAHGQGGKNIQYF | TGCAGTGCGCACGGACAGGGTGGCAAAAACATTCAGTACTTC
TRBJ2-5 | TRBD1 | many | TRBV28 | CASSLSPGIGGLQETQYF | TGTGCCAGCAGTTTATCCCCGGGGATAGGGGGCCTTCAAGAGACCCAGTACTTC
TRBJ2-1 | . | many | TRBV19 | CASRDRSNEQFF | TGTGCCAGTAGAGATCGGAGCAATGAGCAGTTCTTC
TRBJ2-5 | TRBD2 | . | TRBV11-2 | CASSSKAGGPRETQYF | TGTGCCAGCAGCTCAAAGGCGGGGGGGCCAAGGGAGACCCAGTACTTC
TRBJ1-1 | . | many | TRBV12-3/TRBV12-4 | CASSLGPLIEAFF | TGTGCCAGCAGTTTGGGCCCTCTTATTGAAGCTTTCTTT
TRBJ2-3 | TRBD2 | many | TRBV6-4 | CASSALGLAGPDTQYF | TGTGCCAGCAGTGCCTTGGGGCTAGCGGGACCAGATACGCAGTATTTT